These T cell receptor beta chains were read from a single sample in a study of blood T cells in healthy people across ages. TCRdb re-called the 5' RACE reads through MiXCR, storing one row per CDR3 protein. The sample has some 780,000 distinct CDR3 sequences; roughly three fifths are singletons. Sequenced input: blood. These receptors were taken from a man aged 40-49 years in good health. Both conserved end residues are part of each CDR3. A D gene is named only where the DNA matches it firmly. Rows give clone size only sometimes, using once, few, many, or a class for an expanded clone.

V gene	J gene	clone size	D gene	CDR3 DNA	CDR3 protein
TRBV2	TRBJ2-5	NA	NA	TGTGCCAGCAGGCCGGGTCCCCAATTAGCCCAGTACTTC	CASRPGPQLAQYF
TRBV4-1	TRBJ2-7	few	NA	TGCGCCAGCAGCCCAACACGGGGTTACGAGCAGTACTTC	CASSPTRGYEQYF
TRBV4-3	TRBJ2-1	once	NA	TGCGCCAGCAGCCAAACCGTAGGGTTTAGGGCCAATGAGCAGTTCTTC	CASSQTVGFRANEQFF
TRBV15	TRBJ1-4	few	NA	TGTGCCACCAGCAGAGAAACCGTTGGGGAAGAAAAACTGTTTTTT	CATSRETVGEEKLFF
TRBV6-5	TRBJ1-2	NA	TRBD1	TGTGCCAGCAGACAGGGGATTGAACGGATCAACTATGGCTACACCTTC	CASRQGIERINYGYTF
TRBV28	TRBJ1-5	many	TRBD1	TGTGCCAGCAGTAGGACAGGGAATAGCAATCAGCCCCAGCATTTT	CASSRTGNSNQPQHF
TRBV12-3/TRBV12-4	TRBJ1-2	many	TRBD1	TGTGCCAGCAGCCGGACAGGGAACTATGGCTACACCTTC	CASSRTGNYGYTF
TRBV11-2	TRBJ2-4	NA	TRBD1	TGTGCCAGCAGCTTAAGGGCCCCGGACAGGGGCACCTCAGCCAAAAACATTCAGTACTTC	CASSLRAPDRGTSAKNIQYF
TRBV7-3	TRBJ2-5	few	TRBD2	TGTGCCAGCAGCTTAAGGGCTAGCGGGCAAGAGACCCAGTACTTC	CASSLRASGQETQYF
TRBV4-3	TRBJ2-1	once	NA	TGCGCCAGCAGCCAAGAACTAGTGGGACGGAATGAGCAGTTCTTC	CASSQELVGRNEQFF
TRBV4-3	TRBJ1-5	NA	TRBD1	TGCGCCAGCGGAACAGGGGAGGATCAGCCCCAGCATTTT	CASGTGEDQPQHF
TRBV4-1	TRBJ2-1	NA	TRBD2	TGCGCCAGCAGCCAAGTTCCTAGCGGGAGGGTCAATGAGCAGTTCTTC	CASSQVPSGRVNEQFF
TRBV4-2	TRBJ2-3	few	NA	TGTGCCAGCAGCCAAGGGATTCCGCAACATACGCAGTATTTT	CASSQGIPQHTQYF
TRBV18	TRBJ2-3	NA	NA	TGTGCCAGCTCACCAATTCAGGGCCAGACAGATACGCAGTATTTT	CASSPIQGQTDTQYF
TRBV20-1	TRBJ2-4	few	NA	TGCAGTGCTAGAGGCGTAGATGGCAGAGAAAACATTCAGTACTTC	CSARGVDGRENIQYF
TRBV20-1	TRBJ2-5	NA	NA	TGCAGTGCTAGAAAAGTCGGCGGGGAGACCCAGTACTTC	CSARKVGGETQYF
TRBV13	TRBJ2-5	NA	TRBD2	TGTGCCAGCAGCCCCTCCCTGGGGACTAGCGGGAAAGAGACCCAGTACTTC	CASSPSLGTSGKETQYF
TRBV7-3	TRBJ2-2	many	NA	TGTGCCAGCAGCTTGCCCCGGGGGACTGGGGAGCTGTTTTTT	CASSLPRGTGELFF
TRBV9	TRBJ2-5	few	NA	TGTGCCAGCAGCGTAGGACAGGGCGGGAGAGAGACCCAGTACTTC	CASSVGQGGRETQYF
TRBV4-2	TRBJ2-7	few	NA	TGTGCCAGCAGCCAAGATAGGGCAGGCTTCTACGAGCAGTACTTC	CASSQDRAGFYEQYF
TRBV12-3/TRBV12-4	TRBJ2-1	few	NA	TGTGCCAGCGATACACGGGAGTCGTACAATGAGCAGTTCTTC	CASDTRESYNEQFF
TRBV9	TRBJ2-1	NA	NA	TGTGCCAGCAGCACCCGGCTCCGCCATGAGCAGTTCTTC	CASSTRLRHEQFF
TRBV6-5	TRBJ1-4	NA	TRBD1	TGTGCCAGCAGTTTAGGACAGGGGACTGAAAAACTGTTTTTT	CASSLGQGTEKLFF
TRBV20-1	TRBJ2-3	NA	NA	TGCAGTGCCCGCGACGGTTATACGCAGTATTTT	CSARDGYTQYF
TRBV20-1	TRBJ2-5	NA	TRBD1	TGCAGTGCTCCACCGGGACAGGCCCGACGAAACAATGAGCAGTACTTC	CSAPPGQARRNNEQYF
TRBV6-1	TRBJ1-1	NA	TRBD1	TGTGCCAGCAGTGAACCGGGCAGGGGGGATGGTGAAGCTTTCTTT	CASSEPGRGDGEAFF
TRBV20-1	TRBJ2-3	few	NA	TGCAGTGCTGTCCGGGGGGATACGCAGTATTTT	CSAVRGDTQYF
TRBV12-3/TRBV12-4	TRBJ1-1	NA	NA	TGTGCCAGCAGTTTTAGGGAAGCTTTCTTT	CASSFREAFF
TRBV12-5	TRBJ1-1	NA	NA	TGTGCTAGTGGTTTTAGTGGCACTGAAGCTTTCTTT	CASGFSGTEAFF
TRBV20-1	TRBJ2-5	NA	NA	TGCAGTGCTGGCCCTCCGGGGAATTTAGGTCAAGAGACCCAGTACTTC	CSAGPPGNLGQETQYF
TRBV7-3	TRBJ2-1	NA	NA	TGTGCCAGCAGCTTAAGGTTGCCGGGACTCGGTTACAATGAGCAGTTCTTC	CASSLRLPGLGYNEQFF
TRBV12-3/TRBV12-4	TRBJ2-1	few	NA	TGTGCCAGCAGTTCGGGGTATGAGCAGTTCTTC	CASSSGYEQFF